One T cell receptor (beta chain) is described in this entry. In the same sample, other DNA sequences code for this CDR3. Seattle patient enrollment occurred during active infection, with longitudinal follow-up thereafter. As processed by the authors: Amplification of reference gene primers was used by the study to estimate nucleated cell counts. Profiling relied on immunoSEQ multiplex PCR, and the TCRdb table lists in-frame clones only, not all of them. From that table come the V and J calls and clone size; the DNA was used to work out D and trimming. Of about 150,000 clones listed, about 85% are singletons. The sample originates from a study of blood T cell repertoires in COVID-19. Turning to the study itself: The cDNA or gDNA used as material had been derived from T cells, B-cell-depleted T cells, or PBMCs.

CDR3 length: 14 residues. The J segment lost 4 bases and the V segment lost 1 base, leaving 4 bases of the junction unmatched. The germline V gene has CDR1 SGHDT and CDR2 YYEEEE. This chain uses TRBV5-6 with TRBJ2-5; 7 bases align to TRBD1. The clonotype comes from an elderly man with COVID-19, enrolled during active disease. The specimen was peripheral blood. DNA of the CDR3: TGTGCCAGCAGCTTGAAGGGGGCGGGAGAGACCCAGTACTTC. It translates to CASSLKGAGETQYF.